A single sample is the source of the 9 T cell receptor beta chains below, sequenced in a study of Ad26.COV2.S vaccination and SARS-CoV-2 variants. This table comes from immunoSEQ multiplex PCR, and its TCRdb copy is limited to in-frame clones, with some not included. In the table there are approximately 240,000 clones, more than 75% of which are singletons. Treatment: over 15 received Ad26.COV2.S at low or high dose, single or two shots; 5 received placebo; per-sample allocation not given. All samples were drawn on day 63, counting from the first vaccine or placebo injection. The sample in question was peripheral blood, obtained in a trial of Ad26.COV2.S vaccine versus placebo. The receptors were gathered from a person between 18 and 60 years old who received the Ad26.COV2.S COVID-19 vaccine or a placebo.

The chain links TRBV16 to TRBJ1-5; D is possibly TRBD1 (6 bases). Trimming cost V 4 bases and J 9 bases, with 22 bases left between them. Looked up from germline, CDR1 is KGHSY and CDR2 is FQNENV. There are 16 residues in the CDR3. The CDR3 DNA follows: TGTGCCAGCAGCCCCTACGGGGGGCAGGGTAGAGGGCCCCAGCATTTT. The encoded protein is CASSPYGGQGRGPQHF.

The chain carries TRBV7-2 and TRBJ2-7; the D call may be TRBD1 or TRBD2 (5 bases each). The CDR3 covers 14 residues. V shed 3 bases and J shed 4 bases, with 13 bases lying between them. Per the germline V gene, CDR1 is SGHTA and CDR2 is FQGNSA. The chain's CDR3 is CASSFRDARYEQYF. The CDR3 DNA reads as TGTGCCAGCAGCTTTCGGGACGCTCGATACGAGCAGTACTTC. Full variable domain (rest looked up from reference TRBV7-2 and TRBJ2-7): GAGVSQSPSNKVTEKGKDVELRCDPISGHTALYWYRQSLGQGLEFLIYFQGNSAPDKSGLPSDRFSAERTGGSVSTLTIQRTQQEDSAVYLCASSFRDARYEQYFGPGTRLTVT.

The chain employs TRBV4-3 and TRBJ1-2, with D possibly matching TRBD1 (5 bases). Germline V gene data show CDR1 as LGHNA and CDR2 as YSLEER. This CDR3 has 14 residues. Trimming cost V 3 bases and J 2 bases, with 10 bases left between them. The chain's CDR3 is CASSHAGLNYGYTF. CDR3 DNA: TGCGCCAGCAGCCATGCAGGGCTAAACTATGGCTACACCTTC.

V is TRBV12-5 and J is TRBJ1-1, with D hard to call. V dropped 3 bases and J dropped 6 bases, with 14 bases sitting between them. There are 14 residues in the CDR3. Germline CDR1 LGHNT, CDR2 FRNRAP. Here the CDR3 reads CASGFGQMGSEAFF. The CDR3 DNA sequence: TGTGCTAGTGGTTTCGGTCAGATGGGTTCTGAAGCTTTCTTT.

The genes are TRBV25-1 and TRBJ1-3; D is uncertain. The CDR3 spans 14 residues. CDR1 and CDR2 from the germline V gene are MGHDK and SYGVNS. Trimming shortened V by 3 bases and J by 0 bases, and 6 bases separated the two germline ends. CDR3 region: CASSERASGNTIYF. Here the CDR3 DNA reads TGTGCCAGCAGTGAGAGGGCCTCTGGAAACACCATATATTTT. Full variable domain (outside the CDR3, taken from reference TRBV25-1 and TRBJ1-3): EADIYQTPRYLVIGTGKKITLECSQTMGHDKMYWYQQDPGMELHLIHYSYGVNSTEKGDLSSESTVSRIRTEHFPLTLESARPSHTSQYLCASSERASGNTIYFGEGSWLTVV.

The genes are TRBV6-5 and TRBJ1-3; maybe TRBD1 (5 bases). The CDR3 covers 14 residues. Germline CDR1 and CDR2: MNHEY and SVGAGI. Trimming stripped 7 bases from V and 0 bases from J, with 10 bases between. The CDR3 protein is CASTRGISGNTIYF. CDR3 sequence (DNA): TGTGCCAGCACACGGGGGATCTCTGGAAACACCATATATTTT.

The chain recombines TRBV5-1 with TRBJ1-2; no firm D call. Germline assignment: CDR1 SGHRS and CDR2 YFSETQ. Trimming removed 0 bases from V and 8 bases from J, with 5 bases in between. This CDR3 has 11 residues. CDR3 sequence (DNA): TGCGCCAGCAGCTTGGGGGCAGGCTACACCTTC. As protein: CASSLGAGYTF. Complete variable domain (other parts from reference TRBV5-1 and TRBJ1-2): KAGVTQTPRYLIKTRGQQVTLSCSPISGHRSVSWYQQTPGQGLQFLFEYFSETQRNKGNFPGRFSGRQFSNSRSEMNVSTLELGDSALYLCASSLGAGYTFGSGTRLTVV.

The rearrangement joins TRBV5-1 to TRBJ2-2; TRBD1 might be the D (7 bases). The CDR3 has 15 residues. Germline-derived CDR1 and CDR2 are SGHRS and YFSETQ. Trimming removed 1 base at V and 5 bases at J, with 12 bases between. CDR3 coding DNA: TGCGCCAGCAGCTTGACAGGGGAGGAAACCGGGGAGCTGTTTTTT. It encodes CASSLTGEETGELFF.

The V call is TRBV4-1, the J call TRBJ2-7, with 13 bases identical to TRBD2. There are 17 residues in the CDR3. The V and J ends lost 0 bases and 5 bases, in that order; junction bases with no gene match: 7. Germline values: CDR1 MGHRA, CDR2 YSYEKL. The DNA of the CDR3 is TGCGCCAGCAGCCAAGAAGAACTAGCGGGAGGGCCTCACGAGCAGTACTTC. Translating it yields CASSQEELAGGPHEQYF.